This T cell receptor (beta chain) was sequenced for a study of vaccination and CD4 T cells after COVID-19. Study-wide context: Investigators stimulated cells with overlapping spike peptides drawn from SARS-CoV-2, HCoV-NL63, HCoV-OC43 and HCoV-229E. Every culture used as a control got a CEFX pool, an HIV-1 Nef pool, or no peptide. Study-wide results and caveats: Detection of a median around 86% of reactive clones in convalescent patients was confined to the period after vaccination.

Oncomine TCR Beta short-read sequencing was applied to DNA from cultured CD4+ T cells. Via MiXCR, TCRdb re-called the PCR reads, giving one row per CDR3 protein. The table records about 18,000 distinct CDR3 sequences, approximately 63% of them present only once. Germline assignment: CDR1 DFQATT and CDR2 SNEGSKA (reference sequence). Trimming at V came to 5 bases and at J to 5 bases, leaving 8 bases not matched to a gene. The CDR3 sequence is 13 residues long. Treatment reported: approximately 10-day PBMC culture with coronavirus spike peptide pools or control peptides (ViraFEST assay). Turning to this clonotype: Its antigen remains unidentified.

V is TRBV20-1 and J is TRBJ1-2, with TRBD1 identical over 7 bases. The sequence was obtained from a human donor who had recovered from COVID-19. Sequenced input: CD4+ T cells from blood, cultured in vitro. DNA for the CDR3: TGCAGTGCTGGAGCGGGGACAGTTTATGGCTACACCTTC. The encoded protein is CSAGAGTVYGYTF.